Following are 31 T cell receptor beta chains from one sample sequenced in a study of shared clonotypes between healthy human individuals. TCRdb keeps only in-frame clones here, not all; method: immunoSEQ multiplex PCR. The sample has roughly 2,000,000 clones, about 95% seen once. The naive CD8 fraction comprised CD45RO-negative cells positively selected for CCR7 and excluded terminally differentiated effector memory CD45RA+ cells. Sequences were obtained from naive CD8+ T cells sorted from blood. The receptors stem from a man aged 18 to 30 in good health.

This clone came up once. The V gene is TRBV10-3, the J gene TRBJ1-1, with 10 bases identical to TRBD1. Germline V gene lookup returns CDR1 ENHRY and CDR2 SYGVKD. The CDR3 is 13 amino acids. V gave up 6 bases and J gave up 3 bases; unmatched junction bases: 1. The CDR3 spells CAIRDRGDTEAFF. In nucleotides, the CDR3 is TGTGCCATCAGGGACAGGGGGGACACTGAAGCTTTCTTT.

This clone showed up just once. Other DNA sequences within the sample encode an identical CDR3. The chain carries TRBV14 and TRBJ2-7, with unresolved D. The CDR3 contains 13 residues. CDR1 SGHDN and CDR2 FVKESK come from the germline V gene. V lost 0 bases and J lost 4, with 7 bases in between. This chain's CDR3 is CASSQDLGYEQYF. CDR3 coding DNA: TGTGCCAGCAGCCAAGATCTTGGTTACGAGCAGTACTTC. The full variable domain, in which reference TRBV14 and TRBJ2-7 provide the parts outside the CDR3, is EAGVTQFPSHSVIEKGQTVTLRCDPISGHDNLYWYRRVMGKEIKFLLHFVKESKQDESGMPNNRFLAERTGGTYSTLKVQPAELEDSGVYFCASSQDLGYEQYFGPGTRLTVT.

The genes are TRBV11-1 and TRBJ2-5; 11 bases are a match to TRBD2. V shed 4 bases and J 0 bases; nucleotides not matched to a gene: 1. This CDR3 is built from 15 residues. Germline-derived CDR1 and CDR2 are SGHAT and FQDESV (reference sequence). CDR3 loop: CASSSSGGYQETQYF. The DNA of the CDR3 is TGTGCCAGCAGCTCTAGCGGGGGGTACCAAGAGACCCAGTACTTC. Full variable domain (remainder filled in from reference TRBV11-1 and TRBJ2-5): EAEVAQSPRYKITEKSQAVAFWCDPISGHATLYWYRQILGQGPELLVQFQDESVVDDSQLPKDRFSAERLKGVDSTLKIQPAELGDSAMYLCASSSSGGYQETQYFGPGTRLLVL.

The chain links TRBV11-2 to TRBJ2-5, with D maybe TRBD2 (5 bases). The CDR3 length is 13 residues. The ends were cut back, 5 bases at V and 2 bases at J, with 9 bases in the middle. The V gene's germline CDR1 is SGHAT and CDR2 FQNNGV. For the CDR3, the DNA is TGTGCCAGCAGCCTAGCACTACAAGAGACCCAGTACTTC. Protein sequence: CASSLALQETQYF.

V and J are TRBV13 and TRBJ1-3; D not certain. The length of the CDR3 is 16 residues. Germline CDR1 and CDR2: PRHDT and FYEKMQ (reference sequence). Trimming took off 1 base at V and 2 bases at J, with 12 bases between the two ends. Here the CDR3 reads CASSLDPEGAGNTIYF. The CDR3 bases are TGTGCCAGCAGCTTAGATCCAGAAGGCGCTGGAAACACCATATATTTT.

J is TRBJ2-1 and V is TRBV28, with D possibly matching TRBD2 (5 bases). V gave up 8 bases and J gave up 9 bases, with 14 bases separating them. Germline CDR1 reads MDHEN; CDR2 reads SYDVKM. The CDR3 runs 12 residues. The CDR3 is CASATGSGEQFF. CDR3 nucleotides: TGTGCCAGCGCCACGGGGTCGGGTGAGCAGTTCTTC. The variable domain in full, with the rest retrieved from reference TRBV28 and TRBJ2-1, is DVKVTQSSRYLVKRTGEKVFLECVQDMDHENMFWYRQDPGLGLRLIYFSYDVKMKEKGDIPEGYSVSREKKERFSLILESASTNQTSMYLCASATGSGEQFFGPGTRLTVL.

V and J are TRBV13 and TRBJ2-7; D is unclear. The CDR3 spans 13 residues. The germline gives CDR1 PRHDT, CDR2 FYEKMQ (reference sequence). V dropped 5 bases and J dropped 4 bases, with 12 bases sitting between them. The CDR3 here is CASSISPGYEQYF. The DNA of the CDR3 is TGTGCCAGCAGCATCTCTCCCGGGTACGAGCAGTACTTC.

The chain is built from TRBV18 and TRBJ2-3, with no clear D. Germline CDR1 is KGHSH and CDR2 is LQKENI. V shed 4 bases and J shed 6 bases, with 23 bases lying between them. This CDR3 region has 17 residues. CDR3 protein: CASSRGSGGDRRDTQYF. The CDR3 DNA sequence: TGTGCCAGCTCACGGGGTTCTGGCGGAGACCGAAGGGATACGCAGTATTTT.

The genes are TRBV6-6 and TRBJ2-2; D is ambiguous. Germline V CDR1 and CDR2: MNHNY, SVGAGI (reference sequence). Trimming shortened V by 1 base and J by 0 bases, and 9 bases separated the two germline ends. The CDR3 totals 16 residues. The DNA for the CDR3 is TGTGCCAGCAGTTACTTAGCACAAACGAACACCGGGGAGCTGTTTTTT. As protein: CASSYLAQTNTGELFF.

The chain links TRBV6-6 to TRBJ2-5; 11 nucleotides match TRBD2. The CDR3 is 16 residues long. Trimming took 2 bases from V and 5 from J; bases not matched to a gene: 7. CDR1 MNHNY and CDR2 SVGAGI come from the germline V gene (reference sequence). The DNA of the CDR3 is TGTGCCAGCAGTTACGTCCTAGCGGGGGGTAGGGAGACCCAGTACTTC. Its protein is CASSYVLAGGRETQYF.

In DNA form, the CDR3 reads TGTGCCAGCAGCCCGGGGGGCCAAGAGACCCAGTACTTC. Translation: CASSPGGQETQYF. The rearrangement uses TRBV7-3 and TRBJ2-5, with 7 bases aligning to TRBD2. The length of the CDR3 is 13 residues. V lost 5 bases to trimming and J lost 1 base; unmatched junction nucleotides: 1. Germline CDR1 and CDR2: SGHTA and FQGTGA.

The gene calls are TRBV10-1 and TRBJ2-1; the match to TRBD2 covers 7 bases. The CDR3 loop spans 17 amino acids. Unmatched junction bases numbered 9, after V lost 2 bases and J lost 2 bases. CDR1 is WNHNN and CDR2 is SYGVQD in the germline V gene (reference sequence). CDR3 in DNA: TGCGCCAGCAGTGAGGGGACTACCGATGGGGCCTACAATGAGCAGTTCTTC. Its protein is CASSEGTTDGAYNEQFF.

The rearrangement joins TRBV2 to TRBJ2-3; the match to TRBD2 covers 8 bases. Germline assignment: CDR1 SNHLY and CDR2 FYNNEI. This CDR3 has 14 amino acids. Unmatched junction bases numbered 6, after V lost 6 bases and J lost 4 bases. CDR3 sequence: CASRPGGLADTQYF. CDR3 DNA: TGTGCCAGCAGGCCGGGGGGGCTGGCAGATACGCAGTATTTT.

In regard to this clone: Different DNA sequences within this sample yield the same CDR3. The rearrangement links TRBV28 to TRBJ1-1; D unclear. CDR3 size: 12 residues. Germline V CDR1 and CDR2: MDHEN, SYDVKM. V lost 2 bases and J 4 bases, leaving 5 bases between the germline ends. The CDR3 nucleotides read TGTGCCAGCAGTTTAATGGGCACTGAAGCTTTCTTT. Translated: CASSLMGTEAFF.

Comment on this clone: The same CDR3 is also encoded by other DNA sequences in this sample. The genes are TRBV10-2 and TRBJ1-1; D unclear. V was cut by 4 bases and J by 5 bases, with 11 bases left in between. Germline CDR1 WSHSY, CDR2 SAAADI. This CDR3 region has 13 residues. The CDR3 bases are TGCGCCAGCAGTGTGTCGGGAGGGACTGAAGCTTTCTTT. This encodes CASSVSGGTEAFF.

CDR3 sequence reads: CASSDPGTGGADGYTF. The CDR3 DNA is TGTGCCAGCAGCGACCCCGGGACAGGGGGCGCGGATGGCTACACCTTC. V is TRBV9 and J is TRBJ1-2; 12 bases line up with TRBD1. CDR3 size: 16 residues. Germline trimming cut 3 bases from V and 6 bases from J; bases unmatched to any gene: 9. Germline V CDR1 and CDR2: SGDLS, YYNGEE.

CDR3 nucleotide sequence: TGTGCCAGCAGCCGACAGGGGAGCGCTGGGGCCAACGTCCTGACTTTC. Its protein is CASSRQGSAGANVLTF. The rearrangement joins TRBV13 to TRBJ2-6, with 8 bases matching TRBD1. Germline-derived CDR1 and CDR2 are PRHDT and FYEKMQ (reference sequence). With 5 bases clipped from V and 2 bases from J, the junction kept 5 bases outside the gene matches. CDR3 length equals 16 residues.

The rearrangement links TRBV4-3 to TRBJ2-7, with 9 bases lining up with TRBD2. The germline V gene has CDR1 LGHNA and CDR2 YSLEER. With 1 base clipped from V and 2 bases from J, the junction kept 12 bases outside the gene matches. The CDR3 is made up of 18 amino acids. This CDR3 reads CASSQVPVWREGTYEQYF. The DNA of the CDR3 is TGCGCCAGCAGCCAAGTCCCCGTCTGGCGGGAGGGGACCTACGAGCAGTACTTC.

This rearrangement joins TRBV27 to TRBJ2-7; TRBD2 matches 13 bases. CDR3 length: 16 residues. V lost 5 bases, J lost 6 bases, and 10 bases stayed unmatched. Germline-derived CDR1 and CDR2 are MNHEY and SMNVEV (reference sequence). The CDR3 DNA sequence: TGTGCCAGCAGTATGACTAGCGGGAGGTTCCGATTCGAGCAGTACTTC. It translates to CASSMTSGRFRFEQYF.

The chain carries TRBV10-3 and TRBJ1-1; no clear D gene. The germline V gene encodes CDR1 ENHRY and CDR2 SYGVKD. This CDR3 comprises 12 residues. Trimming removed 4 bases from V and 7 bases from J, with 10 bases in between. The DNA of the CDR3 is TGTGCCATCAGTGTAAATAAGGATGAAGCTTTCTTT. Protein: CAISVNKDEAFF.

The chain is built from TRBV7-9 and TRBJ1-3; maybe TRBD1 (6 bases). This CDR3 has 16 residues. Between the trimmed V and J ends, which lost 3 bases and 0 bases, there was a span of 12 bases. Germline lookup yields CDR1 SEHNR and CDR2 FQNEAQ (reference sequence). CDR3 nucleotides: TGTGCCAGCAGCTTGGCAGGGGACCTCTCTGGAAACACCATATATTTT. This translates into CASSLAGDLSGNTIYF.

The V gene is TRBV30, the J gene TRBJ2-7, with TRBD2 as a possible D gene (6 bases). V was shortened by 0 bases and J by 4 bases, with 10 bases between the two germline ends. CDR3 length: 13 residues. Germline CDR1 reads GTSNPN; CDR2 reads SVGIG (reference sequence). CDR3 loop: CAWSVTAGYEQYF. The CDR3, as DNA: TGTGCCTGGAGTGTAACGGCGGGGTACGAGCAGTACTTC.

The rearrangement uses TRBV5-8 and TRBJ1-6; possible D gene TRBD1, 5 bases. The germline CDR1 and CDR2 sequences are SGHTS and YDEGEE. V was shortened by 3 bases and J by 15 bases, with 19 bases between the two germline ends. The CDR3 is 14 residues long. Here the CDR3 DNA reads TGTGCCAGCAGCTGGGAGTTGGGGCCGCCGAGCCTCCACTTT. Encoded protein: CASSWELGPPSLHF. Full variable domain (outside the CDR3, taken from reference TRBV5-8 and TRBJ1-6): EAGVTQSPTHLIKTRGQQATLRCSPISGHTSVYWYQQALGLGLQFLLWYDEGEERNRGNFPPRFSGRQFPNYSSELNVNALELEDSALYLCASSWELGPPSLHFGNGTRLTVT.

The chain uses TRBV5-6 and TRBJ2-7; 9 nucleotides match TRBD2. J lost 6 bases, V lost 3 bases, and 10 bases had no gene match. The CDR3 runs 15 residues. CDR1 is SGHDT and CDR2 is YYEEEE in the germline V gene. CDR3 DNA sequence: TGTGCCAGCAGCTCAGCAGCGGGAGGAGGGCTCGAGCAGTACTTC. Translation: CASSSAAGGGLEQYF.

The rearrangement links TRBV5-1 to TRBJ1-1, with D hard to call. Trimming took 1 base from V and 0 from J, leaving 13 bases between them. The length of the CDR3 is 16 residues. Germline V gene sequence: CDR1 SGHRS, CDR2 YFSETQ. In DNA form, the CDR3 reads TGCGCCAGCAGCTTGTCCCTAGGTGGGGTGAACACTGAAGCTTTCTTT. Its protein is CASSLSLGGVNTEAFF. The full variable domain, completed using reference TRBV5-1 and TRBJ1-1, is KAGVTQTPRYLIKTRGQQVTLSCSPISGHRSVSWYQQTPGQGLQFLFEYFSETQRNKGNFPGRFSGRQFSNSRSEMNVSTLELGDSALYLCASSLSLGGVNTEAFFGQGTRLTVV.

The J gene is TRBJ1-1, the V gene TRBV7-9; perhaps TRBD1 as D (5 bases). Germline CDR1 is SEHNR and CDR2 is FQNEAQ (reference sequence). This CDR3 spans 15 amino acids. Trimming removed 1 base from V and 1 base from J, with 10 bases in between. The CDR3 region is CASSLESGANTEAFF. The CDR3 DNA follows: TGTGCCAGCAGCTTAGAAAGTGGGGCGAACACTGAAGCTTTCTTT. Looking up the rest from reference TRBV7-9 and TRBJ1-1 gives the full variable domain: DTGVSQNPRHKITKRGQNVTFRCDPISEHNRLYWYRQTLGQGPEFLTYFQNEAQLEKSRLLSDRFSAERPKGSFSTLEIQRTEQGDSAMYLCASSLESGANTEAFFGQGTRLTVV.

V usage is TRBV7-2 and J usage is TRBJ1-2, with 7 positions matching TRBD1. CDR1 SGHTA and CDR2 FQGNSA come from the germline V gene. Trimming at V came to 4 bases and at J to 8 bases, leaving 13 bases not matched to a gene. The CDR3 extends over 15 amino acids. As DNA, the CDR3 is TGTGCCAGCAGCTCTCCCGGGACAGCTGCTATCGGCTACACCTTC. It yields the protein CASSSPGTAAIGYTF.

This clone has just one count. The genes are TRBV28 and TRBJ2-7; a weak D match, TRBD1 (6 bases). The germline V and J ends were trimmed by 4 bases and 0 bases, with 13 bases remaining between them. The germline V gene encodes CDR1 MDHEN and CDR2 SYDVKM. The CDR3 sequence is 15 residues long. The DNA for the CDR3 is TGTGCCAGCAGTTCCCGGACAGTAAGCTCCTACGAGCAGTACTTC. As protein: CASSSRTVSSYEQYF.

A single count supports this clone. V is TRBV4-1 and J is TRBJ2-7; D gene unclear. Germline V gene sequence: CDR1 MGHRA, CDR2 YSYEKL. Trimming removed 0 bases from V and 2 bases from J, with 11 bases in between. The CDR3 extends over 15 amino acids. The CDR3 protein is CASSQDKKRAYEQYF. DNA of the CDR3: TGCGCCAGCAGCCAAGATAAGAAAAGGGCCTACGAGCAGTACTTC.

Points on this clone: The same CDR3 can be traced to other DNA sequences in this sample. The chain combines TRBV5-4 with TRBJ2-5; the D call may be TRBD1 or TRBD2 (7 bases each). V was shortened by 4 bases and J by 4 bases, with 14 bases between the two germline ends. The V gene's germline CDR1 is SGHNT and CDR2 YYREEE (reference sequence). There are 14 residues in the CDR3. The CDR3 spells CASSTDREGETQYF. CDR3 in DNA: TGTGCCAGCAGCACCGACAGGGAGGGAGAGACCCAGTACTTC.

The chain couples TRBV19 to TRBJ2-1, with D perhaps TRBD2 (7 bases). V lost 7 bases and J 9 bases, leaving 16 bases between the germline ends. The CDR3 consists of 13 residues. Germline loops: CDR1 LNHDA, CDR2 SQIVND (reference sequence). In DNA form, the CDR3 reads TGTGCCAGTACTCTTCGGGGGGCCCGTGAGCAGTTCTTC. This sequence encodes CASTLRGAREQFF.